The rows below give T cell receptor beta chains drawn from one sample of a study of PD-1 blockade in classical Hodgkin lymphoma. TCRdb keeps only in-frame clones here, not all; method: immunoSEQ multiplex PCR. This table holds 12,000 to 15,000 clones, around 80% found once. Sequencing was performed on peripheral blood mononuclear cells (PBMCs), taken before the second cycle of nivolumab. The receptors stem from a human donor with classical Hodgkin lymphoma. Each CDR3 is given with its conserved first and last residue. Fields, in order: D gene, J gene, clone size, CDR3 length, V gene, CDR3 DNA, CDR3 protein. D genes are given only for firm matches. Clone size appears in some rows only: once, few, many, or a class for an expanded clone.

D: -
J: TRBJ2-2
size: -
length: 15
V: TRBV9
DNA: TGTGCCAGCAGCGTAAGGGACCTCACCACCGGGGAGCTGTTTTTT
CDR3: CASSVRDLTTGELFF

D: -
J: TRBJ2-1
size: -
length: 18
V: TRBV7-3
DNA: TGTGCCAGCAGCCCCAGGGGTAGCGGACAACCCTCCTACAATGAGCAGTTCTTC
CDR3: CASSPRGSGQPSYNEQFF

D: -
J: TRBJ2-2
size: -
length: 15
V: TRBV18
DNA: TGTGCCAGCTCACCGCGACTAGATACCACCGGGGAGCTGTTTTTT
CDR3: CASSPRLDTTGELFF

D: TRBD1
J: TRBJ1-1
size: -
length: 15
V: TRBV29-1
DNA: TGCAGCGGTCAAGGTGGACAGGGTGGGAACACTGAAGCTTTCTTT
CDR3: CSGQGGQGGNTEAFF

D: -
J: TRBJ2-6
size: -
length: 16
V: TRBV28
DNA: TGTGCCAGCAGTTTATTACAGAGCTCTGGGGCCAACGTCCTGACTTTC
CDR3: CASSLLQSSGANVLTF

D: -
J: TRBJ2-3
size: -
length: 13
V: TRBV9
DNA: TGTGCCAGCAGCGTAGGACGACCGGATACGCAGTATTTT
CDR3: CASSVGRPDTQYF

D: -
J: TRBJ1-5
size: -
length: 16
V: TRBV19
DNA: TGTGCCAGTAGTCATTTAGGACAAAACCTTGGGCAACCCCAGCATTTT
CDR3: CASSHLGQNLGQPQHF

D: -
J: TRBJ1-4
size: few
length: 8
V: TRBV2
DNA: TGTGCCACTGCCGAAGGGTTTTTT
CDR3: CATAEGFF

D: TRBD2
J: TRBJ2-7
size: -
length: 16
V: TRBV9
DNA: TGTGCCAGCAGCGCTGGACTAGCGGGACTCTCCTACGAGCAGTACTTC
CDR3: CASSAGLAGLSYEQYF

D: -
J: TRBJ1-1
size: once
length: 13
V: TRBV19
DNA: TGTGCCAGTAGTATGCGGGGGGACACTGAAGCTTTCTTT
CDR3: CASSMRGDTEAFF

D: -
J: TRBJ2-5
size: once
length: 14
V: TRBV11-2
DNA: TGTGCCAGCAGCTTAGATGGGCGTGTGGAGACCCAGTACTTC
CDR3: CASSLDGRVETQYF

D: -
J: TRBJ2-7
size: -
length: 13
V: TRBV6-5
DNA: TGTGCCAGCAGTTACTCGAGGGGGTGGGAGCAGTACTTC
CDR3: CASSYSRGWEQYF

D: TRBD1
J: TRBJ1-4
size: -
length: 13
V: TRBV27
DNA: TGTGCCAGCAATTCAGGGGGTGGTGAAAAACTGTTTTTT
CDR3: CASNSGGGEKLFF

D: -
J: TRBJ1-2
size: -
length: 16
V: TRBV7-2
DNA: TGTGCCAGCAGCTTAGTCTGGGGGGGGCGCCTCTATGGCTACACCTTC
CDR3: CASSLVWGGRLYGYTF

D: -
J: TRBJ2-7
size: -
length: 13
V: TRBV5-5
DNA: TGTGCCAGCAGCTTGCGGCCCTCTTACGAGCAGTACTTC
CDR3: CASSLRPSYEQYF

D: -
J: TRBJ1-2
size: -
length: 15
V: TRBV9
DNA: TGTGCCAGCAGCCGGGTGGCGTCCTTGGGCGTTGGCTACACCTTC
CDR3: CASSRVASLGVGYTF

D: -
J: TRBJ1-2
size: few
length: 15
V: TRBV7-2
DNA: TGTGCCAGCAGCTTAGCGGGGCAGGGGTCGTATGGCTACACCTTC
CDR3: CASSLAGQGSYGYTF